A single sample is the source of the 14 T cell receptor beta chains below, sequenced in a study of Ad26.COV2.S vaccination and SARS-CoV-2 variants. Produced via immunoSEQ multiplex PCR; TCRdb's table is partial and in-frame only. This table has about 350,000 clones, about 90% appearing once. This specimen consisted of peripheral blood, obtained after recovery from COVID-19. Receptors were obtained from a human donor who had recovered from COVID-19.

This sequence joins TRBV5-4 and TRBJ1-2; tentative D call: TRBD1 (6 bases). Trimming pared 4 bases from V and 6 bases from J, leaving 19 bases between. Germline CDR1 is SGHNT and CDR2 is YYREEE (reference sequence). This CDR3 region has 15 residues. The CDR3 loop reads CASSDLTGGPHGYTF. Here the CDR3 DNA reads TGTGCCAGCAGCGACTTGACGGGGGGCCCTCATGGCTACACCTTC. The variable domain in full, completed from reference TRBV5-4 and TRBJ1-2, reads ETGVTQSPTHLIKTRGQQVTLRCSSQSGHNTVSWYQQALGQGPQFIFQYYREEENGRGNFPPRFSGLQFPNYSSELNVNALELDDSALYLCASSDLTGGPHGYTFGSGTRLTVV.

To note about this clone: The sample carries other DNA sequences with the same CDR3. The chain recombines TRBV20-1 with TRBJ1-1; D gene unclear. From germline, CDR1 is DFQATT and CDR2 SNEGSKA (reference sequence). The germline V and J ends were trimmed by 6 bases and 1 base, with 6 bases remaining between them. The CDR3 runs 11 residues. CDR3 sequence (DNA): TGCAGTGCCCTCCGGAACACTGAAGCTTTCTTT. As protein: CSALRNTEAFF.

This chain links TRBV9 with TRBJ1-6; D ambiguous. From germline, CDR1 is SGDLS and CDR2 YYNGEE. V shed 3 bases and J shed 3 bases, with 10 bases lying between them. The CDR3 spans 15 residues. As DNA, the CDR3 is TGTGCCAGCAGCGACACTATGCTCTATAATTCACCCCTCCACTTT. Translation: CASSDTMLYNSPLHF.

The chain combines TRBV29-1 with TRBJ1-5; perhaps TRBD1 as D (5 bases). Germline CDR1 and CDR2: SQVTM and ANQGSEA. The CDR3 totals 13 residues. Trimming pared 4 bases from V and 7 bases from J, leaving 14 bases between. The CDR3 spells CSVADGTRQPQHF. The CDR3 DNA follows: TGCAGCGTTGCCGACGGGACCCGGCAGCCCCAGCATTTT.

The V call is TRBV19, the J call TRBJ2-6, with a possible D match to TRBD2 (6 bases). Germline values: CDR1 LNHDA, CDR2 SQIVND (reference sequence). V lost 6 bases, J lost 4 bases, and 19 bases lay in between. The CDR3 extends over 17 amino acids. The CDR3 loop reads CASSYRPGVGGANVLTF. CDR3 bases: TGTGCCAGTAGCTATCGTCCGGGAGTGGGAGGGGCCAACGTCCTGACTTTC.

This clone occurred once. The J gene is TRBJ2-7, the V gene TRBV5-6; 7 nucleotides agree with TRBD2. The germline V gene encodes CDR1 SGHDT and CDR2 YYEEEE. The CDR3 covers 12 residues. Germline trimming cut 4 bases from V and 3 bases from J; bases unmatched to any gene: 1. The CDR3 sequence: CASSAGDYEQYF. CDR3 sequence (DNA): TGTGCCAGCAGCGCGGGAGACTACGAGCAGTACTTC.

This clone has a single count. This sequence joins TRBV13 and TRBJ1-1, with D tentatively TRBD1 (5 bases). The CDR3 sequence is 13 residues long. The V and J ends lost 5 bases and 7 bases respectively, with 14 bases between them. Germline CDR1 is PRHDT and CDR2 is FYEKMQ (reference sequence). The chain's CDR3 is CASSPGVVGEAFF. The CDR3 DNA reads as TGTGCCAGCAGCCCGGGGGTTGTGGGTGAAGCTTTCTTT.

The chain joins TRBV3-1 (or the pseudogene TRBV3-2) to TRBJ1-3; 7 positions match TRBD1. The germline gives CDR1 LGHDT, CDR2 YNNKEL (reference sequence). The trim removed 4 bases at V and 3 bases at J, leaving 3 bases unmatched. The CDR3 has 14 amino acids. This CDR3 reads CASSPGTDGNTIYF. CDR3 nucleotides: TGTGCCAGCAGCCCAGGGACAGATGGAAACACCATATATTTT.

V is TRBV12-3 or TRBV12-4 and J is TRBJ2-7; 7 nucleotides align to TRBD2. V dropped 6 bases and J dropped 6; count of bases not matched to a gene: 5. This CDR3 has 12 residues. In DNA form, the CDR3 reads TGTGCCAGCAGGCACATAGCGGGCGAGCAGTACTTC. Protein sequence: CASRHIAGEQYF.

The V gene is TRBV3-1 (or the pseudogene TRBV3-2), the J gene TRBJ2-6; D gene unclear. The CDR3 runs 18 residues. Trimming took off 0 bases at V and 0 bases at J, with 12 bases between the two ends. The germline V gene encodes CDR1 LGHDT and CDR2 YNNKEL (reference sequence). CDR3 in DNA: TGTGCCAGCAGCCAAGACGAGTTCAAGCTCTCTGGGGCCAACGTCCTGACTTTC. Translation: CASSQDEFKLSGANVLTF.

This chain joins TRBV27 and TRBJ1-2; unclear D gene. The CDR3 is made up of 15 amino acids. Trimming stripped 3 bases from V and 2 bases from J, with 13 bases between. CDR1 MNHEY and CDR2 SMNVEV come from the germline V gene (reference sequence). CDR3 sequence reads: CASSFRVTDNYGYTF. The CDR3 nucleotides are TGTGCCAGCAGTTTTCGGGTTACGGACAACTATGGCTACACCTTC.

The J gene is TRBJ1-1, the V gene TRBV6-6; D is undetermined. The CDR3 covers 11 residues. Germline lookup yields CDR1 MNHNY and CDR2 SVGAGI (reference sequence). Trimming pared 8 bases from V and 6 bases from J, leaving 10 bases between. This CDR3 reads CASVAGAEAFF. CDR3 in DNA: TGTGCCAGCGTTGCAGGCGCTGAAGCTTTCTTT.

A few counts support this clone. This rearrangement joins TRBV29-1 to TRBJ1-3; possible D gene TRBD1, 5 bases. Germline V gene lookup returns CDR1 SQVTM and CDR2 ANQGSEA. This CDR3 has 14 residues. Trimming removed 6 bases at V and 0 bases at J, with 12 bases between. CDR3 DNA: TGCAGCGTAGCAGGGCTCTTCTCTGGAAACACCATATATTTT. It translates to CSVAGLFSGNTIYF.

The chain carries TRBV7-8 and TRBJ1-2; D is unclear. This CDR3 spans 13 amino acids. Trimming left V 4 bases short and J 3 bases short, with 9 bases between. The V gene's germline CDR1 is SGHVS and CDR2 FQNEAQ. CDR3 sequence: CASSSLVDYGYTF. The DNA of the CDR3 is TGTGCCAGCAGCTCCCTGGTAGACTATGGCTACACCTTC.